The 26 T cell receptor beta chains presented below share a single source sample, sequenced in a study of blood T cell repertoires in COVID-19. Assay used: immunoSEQ multiplex PCR; TCRdb lists only in-frame clones, some missing. Of fewer than 50,000 clones listed, over 70% were seen once; the top ten hold over 15%. The specimen was peripheral blood. The receptors were gathered from a man in his 70s with acute or convalescent COVID-19.

The chain is built from TRBV7-6 and TRBJ1-1; D is unresolved. Germline-derived CDR1 and CDR2 are SGHVS and FNYEAQ. V lost 1 base to trimming and J lost 1 base, with 13 bases between them. The CDR3 runs 16 residues. The CDR3 sequence: CASSLGQAITNTEAFF. The CDR3 bases are TGTGCCAGCAGCTTAGGGCAGGCTATAACGAACACTGAAGCTTTCTTT. The full variable domain, with the rest looked up from reference TRBV7-6 and TRBJ1-1, is GAGVSQSPRYKVTKRGQDVALRCDPISGHVSLYWYRQALGQGPEFLTYFNYEAQQDKSGLPNDRFSAERPEGSISTLTIQRTEQRDSAMYRCASSLGQAITNTEAFFGQGTRLTVV.

The chain links TRBV4-2 to TRBJ2-5; D may be TRBD1 (5 bases). The CDR3 length is 15 residues. Germline V CDR1 and CDR2: LGHNA, YNFKEQ. V was clipped by 4 bases and J by 7 bases, with 19 bases between them. The CDR3 sequence: CASSRRGDGSGTQYF. DNA for the CDR3: TGTGCCAGCAGCCGAAGGGGCGACGGGTCAGGGACCCAGTACTTC.

The chain combines TRBV5-4 with TRBJ2-7; TRBD1 matches at 7 bases. Germline V CDR1 and CDR2: SGHNT, YYREEE (reference sequence). The CDR3 has 12 amino acids. V lost 4 bases to trimming and J lost 7 bases; unmatched junction nucleotides: 5. The CDR3 sequence is CASSVDRFEQYF. The CDR3 region has the DNA TGTGCCAGCAGCGTGGACAGGTTTGAGCAGTACTTC.

The chain is built from TRBV3-1 (or the pseudogene TRBV3-2) and TRBJ2-2; tentatively, D is TRBD2 (6 bases). With 3 bases removed from V and 6 bases from J, the gap between germline ends came to 11 bases. Per germline, CDR1 LGHDT and CDR2 YNNKEL (reference sequence). The CDR3 runs to 14 residues. The CDR3 reads CASSQVSGPGELFF. The CDR3 bases are TGTGCCAGCAGCCAGGTTAGCGGTCCCGGGGAGCTGTTTTTT.

This chain uses TRBV11-2 with TRBJ2-7, with D possibly TRBD1 on 5 matching bases. V lost 6 bases to trimming and J lost 6 bases, with 18 bases between them. The CDR3 sequence is 14 residues long. From germline, CDR1 is SGHAT and CDR2 FQNNGV. Here the CDR3 DNA reads TGTGCCAGCAGAGGAACAGGTTTTGAAGCCGAGCAGTACTTC. Translated: CASRGTGFEAEQYF.

This sequence joins TRBV6-2 or TRBV6-3 and TRBJ2-7; D not resolved. The CDR3 runs 14 residues. V shed 0 bases and J shed 3 bases, with 9 bases lying between them. Germline-derived CDR1 and CDR2 are MNHEY and SVGEGT. CDR3 bases: TGTGCCAGCAGTTACTCAACTCCCGACTACGAGCAGTACTTC. It yields the protein CASSYSTPDYEQYF.

The chain carries TRBV15 and TRBJ2-3; D possibly corresponds to TRBD2 (7 bases). This CDR3 is built from 14 residues. Germline V gene data show CDR1 as LNHNV and CDR2 as YYDKDF (reference sequence). V was cut by 0 bases and J by 6 bases, with 10 bases left in between. The CDR3: CATSRDGGGDTQYF. The CDR3 nucleotides are TGTGCCACCAGCAGAGATGGGGGGGGCGATACGCAGTATTTT.

The chain combines TRBV6-5 with TRBJ2-3; 7 positions agree with TRBD2. The CDR3 totals 15 residues. Trimming took 2 bases from V and 1 from J; bases not matched to a gene: 3. CDR1 is MNHEY and CDR2 is SVGAGI in the germline V gene. The CDR3 reads CASSYEGGGTDTQYF. CDR3 nucleotides: TGTGCCAGCAGTTACGAGGGAGGGGGCACAGATACGCAGTATTTT.

About this clone: A junction boundary mismatches the germline segment, possibly from a read error. The chain carries TRBV7-7 and TRBJ2-5; D possibly corresponds to TRBD2 (5 bases). Germline V gives CDR1 SSHAT, CDR2 FNYEAQ (reference sequence). CDR3 length: 13 residues. The CDR3 is CASSLGVRETQYF. The DNA of the CDR3 is TGTGCTAGCAGCTTGGGAGTTCGGGAGACCCAGTACTTC.

CDR3: CASSLGQHHILYTF. In DNA form, the CDR3 reads TGCGCCAGCAGCTTAGGACAACACCATATCCTCTACACCTTC. The rearrangement uses TRBV5-1 and TRBJ1-2; the D gene is possibly TRBD1 (5 bases). Germline loops: CDR1 SGHRS, CDR2 YFSETQ. The V gene lost 2 bases and the J gene lost 10 bases, with 18 bases spanning the gap. The CDR3 has 14 residues.

The V gene is TRBV9, the J gene TRBJ1-2; D gene uncertain. This CDR3 has 15 residues. With 0 bases removed from V and 6 bases from J, the gap between germline ends came to 15 bases. In germline, CDR1 is SGDLS, CDR2 YYNGEE. CDR3: CASSVGRRQEDGYTF. The CDR3 DNA follows: TGTGCCAGCAGCGTAGGTCGAAGACAAGAAGATGGCTACACCTTC.

The rearrangement links TRBV24-1 to TRBJ2-5; 11 bases are shared with TRBD1. The CDR3 is made up of 14 amino acids. V lost 5 bases and J lost 4; bases outside the gene matches: 2. Germline values: CDR1 KGHDR, CDR2 SFDVKD. CDR3 nucleotide sequence: TGTGCCACCAGTGGGACAGGGGGCGCAGAGACCCAGTACTTC. It specifies CATSGTGGAETQYF.

The rearrangement links TRBV4-3 to TRBJ2-7; D not resolved. Trimming removed 5 bases from V and 0 bases from J, with 11 bases in between. Looked up from germline, CDR1 is LGHNA and CDR2 is YSLEER. There are 14 residues in the CDR3. The DNA for the CDR3 is TGCGCCAGCAGCATAGACTCTCGCTCCTACGAGCAGTACTTC. Its protein product is CASSIDSRSYEQYF.

The rearrangement joins TRBV19 to TRBJ1-6; tentative D call: TRBD1 (6 bases). The ends were cut back, 5 bases at V and 10 bases at J, with 21 bases in the middle. The CDR3 covers 16 residues. From germline, CDR1 is LNHDA and CDR2 SQIVND (reference sequence). The CDR3 sequence: CASSLGSAGVKSPLHF. The CDR3 DNA reads as TGTGCCAGTAGTCTAGGCTCAGCAGGGGTTAAGTCACCCCTCCACTTT. Variable domain in full (rest from reference TRBV19 and TRBJ1-6): DGGITQSPKYLFRKEGQNVTLSCEQNLNHDAMYWYRQDPGQGLRLIYYSQIVNDFQKGDIAEGYSVSREKKESFPLTVTSAQKNPTAFYLCASSLGSAGVKSPLHFGNGTRLTVT.

This clone was counted between two and nine times. V and J are TRBV4-1 and TRBJ2-5, with 8 bases identical to TRBD2. The CDR3 has 16 residues. Germline V gives CDR1 MGHRA, CDR2 YSYEKL. V lost 0 bases to trimming and J lost 4 bases; unmatched junction nucleotides: 7. CDR3 coding DNA: TGCGCCAGCAGCCAAGAAGGAGCGGGGGCGGGAGAGACCCAGTACTTC. This encodes CASSQEGAGAGETQYF.

The genes are TRBV10-3 and TRBJ2-7; 8 nucleotides line up with TRBD2. The CDR3 extends over 16 amino acids. The V gene's germline CDR1 is ENHRY and CDR2 SYGVKD. The trim removed 0 bases at V and 2 bases at J, leaving 6 bases unmatched. Here the CDR3 reads CAISESNSGTTYEQYF. The CDR3 DNA reads TGTGCCATCAGTGAGTCGAATAGCGGGACGACCTACGAGCAGTACTTC.

This clone was seen once. The chain links TRBV4-3 to TRBJ2-7, with D possibly TRBD2 on 6 matching bases. Germline CDR1 reads LGHNA; CDR2 reads YSLEER. The ends were cut back, 0 bases at V and 1 base at J, with 10 bases in the middle. There are 15 residues in the CDR3. CDR3 amino acids: CASSQEPGTSYEQYF. The CDR3 DNA reads as TGCGCCAGCAGCCAAGAGCCAGGGACTTCCTACGAGCAGTACTTC.

In this sample, this clone turned up many times. The chain employs TRBV9 and TRBJ1-6; 7 bases agree with TRBD1. The trim removed 5 bases at V and 6 bases at J, leaving 8 bases unmatched. CDR1 SGDLS and CDR2 YYNGEE come from the germline V gene. CDR3 length equals 15 residues. In DNA, the CDR3 is TGTGCCAGCAGTCAATTAGACAGGGCTAATTCACCCCTCCACTTT. This sequence encodes CASSQLDRANSPLHF.

This clone has just one count. V is TRBV18 and J is TRBJ2-5; 9 nucleotides align to TRBD2. Germline values: CDR1 KGHSH, CDR2 LQKENI. V shed 0 bases, J shed 4 bases, and the junction held 0 bases outside the gene matches. This CDR3 has 14 residues. CDR3 in DNA: TGTGCCAGCTCACCACCGGGACTAGCAGAGACCCAGTACTTC. This encodes CASSPPGLAETQYF.

The genes are TRBV7-2 and TRBJ1-6; maybe TRBD1 (6 bases). CDR3 size: 14 residues. Trimming stripped 1 base from V and 10 bases from J, with 11 bases between. The germline V gene encodes CDR1 SGHTA and CDR2 FQGNSA. The CDR3 protein is CASSLVRDKSPLHF. DNA for the CDR3: TGTGCCAGCAGCTTAGTACGGGACAAATCACCCCTCCACTTT.

The V call is TRBV10-3, the J call TRBJ2-1; 10 nucleotides match TRBD1. V shed 6 bases, J shed 2 bases, and the junction held 4 bases outside the gene matches. There are 15 residues in the CDR3. The V gene's germline CDR1 is ENHRY and CDR2 SYGVKD. The CDR3 sequence is CAIRTGTGAYNEQFF. The CDR3 bases are TGTGCCATCAGAACCGGGACAGGGGCCTACAATGAGCAGTTCTTC.

This clone was found a few times. The chain couples TRBV11-2 to TRBJ2-1; the match to TRBD2 covers 7 bases. Germline V gives CDR1 SGHAT, CDR2 FQNNGV. CDR3 length: 17 amino acids. V was pared by 0 bases and J by 8 bases, with 13 bases of the junction left unmatched. The CDR3 nucleotides are TGTGCCAGCAGCTTAGAGATGGTAAGCGGGGTATTCGATGAGCAGTTCTTC. It translates to CASSLEMVSGVFDEQFF. Full variable domain (missing parts from reference TRBV11-2 and TRBJ2-1): EAGVAQSPRYKIIEKRQSVAFWCNPISGHATLYWYQQILGQGPKLLIQFQNNGVVDDSQLPKDRFSAERLKGVDSTLKIQPAKLEDSAVYLCASSLEMVSGVFDEQFFGPGTRLTVL.

V gene TRBV5-4 combines with J gene TRBJ2-2; TRBD1 aligns across 8 bases. With 3 bases clipped from V and 1 base from J, the junction kept 8 bases outside the gene matches. In germline, CDR1 is SGHNT, CDR2 YYREEE (reference sequence). The CDR3 length is 17 residues. The CDR3: CASSSGQAQRNTGELFF. In nucleotides, the CDR3 is TGTGCCAGCAGCTCGGGACAGGCTCAGAGGAACACCGGGGAGCTGTTTTTT.

CDR3 nucleotide sequence: TGTGCCACCAGTGAGTTAGCGGGGGGGCATTACAATGAGCAGTTCTTC. Residues: CATSELAGGHYNEQFF. V gene TRBV24-1 combines with J gene TRBJ2-1; 11 nucleotides line up with TRBD2. V was pared by 4 bases and J by 4 bases, with 5 bases of the junction left unmatched. The CDR3 totals 16 residues. CDR1 and CDR2 from the germline V gene are KGHDR and SFDVKD.

CDR3 sequence: CSAGQGYEQYF. CDR3 sequence (DNA): TGCAGCGCCGGACAGGGCTACGAGCAGTACTTC. The gene calls are TRBV29-1 and TRBJ2-7; TRBD1 aligns across 8 bases. The CDR3 sequence is 11 residues long. V lost 7 bases, J lost 3 bases, and 2 bases stayed unmatched. CDR1 SQVTM and CDR2 ANQGSEA come from the germline V gene.

The chain carries TRBV7-8 and TRBJ2-1; 7 nucleotides line up with TRBD2. V lost 0 bases to trimming and J lost 7 bases; unmatched junction nucleotides: 3. Germline-derived CDR1 and CDR2 are SGHVS and FQNEAQ. There are 14 residues in the CDR3. CDR3 loop: CASSLAGGKNEQFF. The CDR3 region has the DNA TGTGCCAGCAGCTTAGCGGGGGGGAAGAATGAGCAGTTCTTC.